This passage covers 12 T cell receptor beta chains from one sample sequenced in a study of blood T cell repertoires in COVID-19 (dated by TCRdb to the early 2020s). Receptors were amplified or captured by the immunoSEQ multiplex PCR assay. This immuneACCESS table, as held by TCRdb, lists in-frame sequences with V and J called but not all clones. Of the missing ones, under half trace to an unresolved V gene in checked studies; the others have no known cause. The sample profile shows about 300,000 clones; roughly 86% of them were found once. The top ten constitute 1.5% to 2% of the sample. Sequenced sample: peripheral blood. These receptors came from a young woman with COVID-19, enrolled during active disease.

This clone was observed once. CDR3 coding DNA: TGTGCCAGTGCCGGGAGGGGGTCCCATCAGCCCCAGCATTTT. This translates into CASAGRGSHQPQHF. This sequence joins TRBV24-1 and TRBJ1-5, with D possibly being TRBD1 (6 bases). Germline CDR1 KGHDR, CDR2 SFDVKD. Trimming pared 11 bases from V and 5 bases from J, leaving 18 bases between. The CDR3 sequence is 14 residues long.

The chain is built from TRBV2 and TRBJ1-5; tentatively, D is TRBD1 (6 bases). The CDR3 runs to 15 residues. Germline V gives CDR1 SNHLY, CDR2 FYNNEI. The germline V and J ends were trimmed by 3 bases and 2 bases, with 11 bases remaining between them. The CDR3: CASSEGGAGNQPQHF. The DNA for the CDR3 is TGTGCCAGCAGTGAGGGGGGGGCAGGCAATCAGCCCCAGCATTTT.

This clone was counted a few times. The rearrangement joins TRBV30 to TRBJ1-2; tentatively, D is TRBD1 (5 bases). V lost 1 base and J 8 bases, leaving 23 bases between the germline ends. The CDR3 runs to 16 residues. Germline values: CDR1 GTSNPN, CDR2 SVGIG (reference sequence). The CDR3 DNA reads TGTGCCTGGAGTGCCAGCTTGGGAGGACACTTGAGGGGCTACACCTTC. Protein sequence: CAWSASLGGHLRGYTF.

The chain uses TRBV7-9 and TRBJ1-2; TRBD1 is a possible D gene (5 bases). Germline V gene data show CDR1 as SEHNR and CDR2 as FQNEAQ (reference sequence). V lost 1 base and J lost 8, with 11 bases in between. This CDR3 has 13 amino acids. CDR3 sequence: CASSLDDRRGYTF. The CDR3, as DNA: TGTGCCAGCAGCTTAGACGACAGACGAGGCTACACCTTC.

The chain uses TRBV3-1 (or the pseudogene TRBV3-2) and TRBJ1-3; D perhaps matches TRBD1 (5 bases). The CDR3 has 14 residues. Germline CDR1 LGHDT, CDR2 YNNKEL (reference sequence). V was trimmed by 3 bases and J by 2 bases, leaving 8 bases between them. The DNA for the CDR3 is TGTGCCAGCAGCCATCCAGGGACTGGAAACACCATATATTTT. Translating gives CASSHPGTGNTIYF.

In this sample, this clone turned up a few times. The rearrangement joins TRBV5-4 to TRBJ2-2, with D maybe TRBD1 (6 bases). The CDR3 has 16 residues. Germline lookup yields CDR1 SGHNT and CDR2 YYREEE (reference sequence). V was cut by 4 bases and J by 0 bases, with 13 bases left in between. CDR3 sequence: CASSPARGANTGELFF. Written as DNA, the CDR3 is TGTGCCAGCAGCCCAGCCAGGGGCGCGAACACCGGGGAGCTGTTTTTT.

This clone was counted between two and nine times. This chain connects TRBV7-8 to TRBJ1-5, with 8 bases that match TRBD1. Germline-derived CDR1 and CDR2 are SGHVS and FQNEAQ. CDR3 length equals 14 residues. The J segment lost 3 bases and the V segment lost 5 bases, leaving 3 bases of the junction unmatched. The CDR3 bases are TGTGCCAGCAGCCAGACAGGGGCCAATCAGCCCCAGCATTTT. This translates into CASSQTGANQPQHF. Full variable domain (missing parts from reference TRBV7-8 and TRBJ1-5): GAGVSQSPRYKVAKRGQDVALRCDPISGHVSLFWYQQALGQGPEFLTYFQNEAQLDKSGLPSDRFFAERPEGSVSTLKIQRTQQEDSAVYLCASSQTGANQPQHFGDGTRLSIL.

This rearrangement joins TRBV10-1 to TRBJ1-5; D is undetermined. V was trimmed by 3 bases and J by 6 bases, leaving 6 bases between them. CDR3 length equals 12 residues. Germline assignment: CDR1 WNHNN and CDR2 SYGVQD (reference sequence). CDR3 amino acids: CASSDGLQPQHF. The CDR3 nucleotides are TGCGCCAGCAGTGACGGTCTTCAGCCCCAGCATTTT.

V gene TRBV4-2 combines with J gene TRBJ2-3, with TRBD2 matching over 10 bases. The V and J ends lost 4 bases and 0 bases, in that order; junction bases with no gene match: 10. Germline V gives CDR1 LGHNA, CDR2 YNFKEQ. This CDR3 is built from 18 residues. Here the CDR3 reads CASSLTGLAGGSTDTQYF. CDR3 DNA: TGTGCCAGCAGCCTCACTGGGTTAGCGGGGGGAAGCACAGATACGCAGTATTTT.

This sequence joins TRBV4-1 and TRBJ1-1, with D uncertain. CDR3 length equals 15 residues. Germline V gene lookup returns CDR1 MGHRA and CDR2 YSYEKL. Trimming took off 1 base at V and 0 bases at J, with 9 bases between the two ends. In nucleotides, the CDR3 is TGCGCCAGCAGCCAAGTCGCGGAAATGAACACTGAAGCTTTCTTT. Protein: CASSQVAEMNTEAFF.

CDR3 loop: CASSESRDRGVDTQYF. CDR3 in DNA: TGTGCCAGCAGTGAAAGCCGGGACAGGGGTGTAGATACGCAGTATTTT. The chain combines TRBV2 with TRBJ2-3; TRBD1 matches at 10 bases. The germline V gene encodes CDR1 SNHLY and CDR2 FYNNEI. The junction had 7 bases not matched to a gene; V was cut back by 2 bases and J by 5 bases. The length of the CDR3 is 16 residues. The whole variable domain, remainder taken from reference TRBV2 and TRBJ2-3, is EPEVTQTPSHQVTQMGQEVILRCVPISNHLYFYWYRQILGQKVEFLVSFYNNEISEKSEIFDDQFSVERPDGSNFTLKIRSTKLEDSAMYFCASSESRDRGVDTQYFGPGTRLTVL.

This chain links TRBV5-6 with TRBJ1-1; D is perhaps TRBD1 (6 bases). The CDR3 consists of 14 residues. Looked up from germline, CDR1 is SGHDT and CDR2 is YYEEEE. The V end lost 3 bases, the J end lost 2 bases, and 11 bases lay between the germline ends. The CDR3: CASSSRTENTEAFF. The CDR3 DNA reads as TGTGCCAGCAGCTCAAGGACAGAAAACACTGAAGCTTTCTTT.